This T cell receptor beta chain was identified during a study of T cell repertoires in cytomegalovirus infection. Whole-study context: CMV infection plus the matching HLA type was flagged by public TCR beta signatures.

Notes on the study in general: It was HLA-C-restricted CMV-specific TCR beta clonotypes that dominated the response ex vivo. Cumulative public TCR beta family frequency identified carriers of CMV plus the relevant HLA.

After removal of 6 bases from V and 5 bases from J, the junction contained 12 bases not matched to a gene. CDR3 length: 15 amino acids. Per germline, CDR1 ENHRY and CDR2 SYGVKD. This clonotype has only a few counts. As yet, its antigen is unknown. One entry per CDR3 protein results from TCRdb running MiXCR on the reads. The sample includes roughly 700,000 distinct CDR3 sequences, 30% to 40% of them seen just once. This chain joins TRBV10-3 and TRBJ2-7; 8 bases are a match to TRBD2. This TCR was recovered from a human donor in good health (CMV status not recorded). Some clones in this sample may be carry-over from other donors' samples. Material: cultured PBMCs, obtained from culture after CMV antigen stimulation. The CDR3: CAISQKRERVDEQYF. The CDR3 DNA reads TGTGCCATCAGCCAGAAGCGGGAGAGGGTCGACGAGCAGTACTTC.